These 2 T cell receptor beta chains came from one sample sequenced in a study of blood T cell repertoires in COVID-19 (dated by TCRdb to about 2020). Library method: the immunoSEQ multiplex PCR assay. TCRdb provides this immuneACCESS table in a form limited to in-frame rearrangements. Some clones are lacking; in checked studies, under half of them reflect an unresolved V gene, and why the rest are absent is not known. The sample data list approximately 260,000 clones, and roughly 88% of these were observed just once. 11% of the sample is taken by the ten largest. The material sequenced was peripheral blood. The receptors were sampled from a woman in her seventies with acute or convalescent COVID-19.

V usage is TRBV18 and J usage is TRBJ1-3; 7 bases map to TRBD1. This CDR3 has 13 residues. The ends lost 6 bases at V and 7 bases at J; junction bases unmatched: 6. Germline V gene lookup returns CDR1 KGHSH and CDR2 LQKENI. CDR3: CASSPGQQNTIYF. DNA of the CDR3: TGTGCCAGCTCCCCGGGACAGCAGAACACCATATATTTT.

The rearrangement links TRBV5-4 to TRBJ1-4; 7 bases are shared with TRBD1. The CDR3 extends over 16 amino acids. Germline assignment: CDR1 SGHNT and CDR2 YYREEE (reference sequence). Unmatched junction bases numbered 10, after V lost 3 bases and J lost 5 bases. CDR3 nucleotide sequence: TGTGCCAGCAGCTACCATGGACAGGCGCCAAATGAAAAACTGTTTTTT. Its protein product is CASSYHGQAPNEKLFF.